This TCR beta chain is drawn from a study of OX40 agonist ivuxolimab in advanced cancers. On the study more broadly: At doses from 0.01 to 10 mg/kg, patients were given intravenous ivuxolimab every 2 weeks. General study findings and limits: Researchers report that CD8+ T cells had, on average, more expanded clones than CD4+. Some nonresponders likewise displayed low normalized T-cell clonal expansion.

The CDR3 runs to 15 residues. Germline trimming cut 0 bases from V and 7 bases from J; bases unmatched to any gene: 6. Germline loops: CDR1 MNHNS, CDR2 SASEGT. Clones were read by immunoSEQ multiplex PCR, and TCRdb kept only the in-frame ones, dropping some. The sample yields about 63,000 clones, less than 90% seen once. Patients with a history of autoimmune disease or on systemic immunosuppression were excluded. Comments on this clone: Its target is not known.

The sequencing here drew on CD4+ or CD8+ T cells sorted from blood, taken in a trial of the OX40 agonist ivuxolimab. The clonotype was recovered from an adult with an advanced solid tumor such as melanoma, head and neck, liver or kidney cancer. The chain has TRBV6-1 and TRBJ2-1; 7 bases line up with TRBD1. The CDR3 loop is CASSEAHGQENEQFF. The CDR3, as DNA: TGTGCCAGCAGTGAAGCGCACGGACAGGAGAATGAGCAGTTCTTC.